This is a list of T cell receptor beta chains from one sample in a study of regulatory T cells in long-lasting Graves disease. TCRdb reprocessed the multiplex PCR reads via MiXCR and lists one record per CDR3 protein. Of hundreds of thousands of distinct CDR3 sequences listed, approximately 15% are singletons. These data are also associated with another study on T cells in Graves' hyperthyroidism and ophthalmopathy.

Sequencing used peripheral blood mononuclear cells (PBMCs), obtained at new diagnosis, from a patient treated with antithyroid drugs. The receptors come from a man aged 25 to 40 with Graves disease. The CDR3 runs from the conserved cysteine through the conserved F or W. A D gene is named only where the DNA matches it firmly. Size values are once, few and many counts, or a class for expanded clones, and some rows have none.

clone_size	d_call	v_call	j_call	cdr3_nt	cdr3_aa
few	NA	TRBV29-1	TRBJ2-1	TGCAGCGAGGCAGGGCCCCTTGAGCAGTTCTTC	CSEAGPLEQFF
NA	NA	TRBV14	TRBJ1-6	TGTGCCAGCAGCCAGGGCTGGATGGCTTCACCCCTCCACTTT	CASSQGWMASPLHF
many	NA	TRBV12-3/TRBV12-4	TRBJ2-3	TGTGCCAGCAATCATGGGCGCAGACCGGTCACAGATACGCAGTATTTT	CASNHGRRPVTDTQYF
many	NA	TRBV29-1	TRBJ1-1	TGCAGCGTACAGGGTATCCCGACGGACACTGAAGCTTTCTTT	CSVQGIPTDTEAFF
NA	NA	TRBV19	TRBJ2-1	TGTGCCAGTAGTATAACGTTTTCGGGAGTATCCTACAATGAGCAGTTCTTC	CASSITFSGVSYNEQFF
many	NA	TRBV5-1	TRBJ1-1	TGCGCCAGCAGCCTCGGAACCGGTCCGGAAGCTTTCTTT	CASSLGTGPEAFF
many	TRBD2	TRBV11-3	TRBJ2-3	TGTGCCAGCAGCCCGGGGGGGGGACTCTCTGAAGCAGATACGCAGTATTTT	CASSPGGGLSEADTQYF
NA	TRBD2	TRBV28	TRBJ2-4	TGTGCCAGTGAGGGAGGACTAGCGGGAGATAACATTCAGTACTTC	CASEGGLAGDNIQYF
NA	TRBD2	TRBV20-1	TRBJ2-3	TGCAGTGCTAGAGCCCCTGGGGAGGGAGGGCTCGATACGCAGTATTTT	CSARAPGEGGLDTQYF
NA	NA	TRBV2	TRBJ2-4	TGTGCCAGCAGTTACCCCGGGGGAGGGGGCAAAAACATTCAGTACTTC	CASSYPGGGGKNIQYF
many	NA	TRBV6-2/TRBV6-3	TRBJ1-5	TGTGCCAGCAGTTACGGGAAGACAGATAGCAATCAGCCCCAGCATTTT	CASSYGKTDSNQPQHF
many	NA	TRBV7-3	TRBJ2-3	TGTGCCAGCATCGAGGGGGGAGGAGCGGGGACAGATACGCAGTATTTT	CASIEGGGAGTDTQYF
few	NA	TRBV7-9	TRBJ1-4	TGTGCCAGCAGACCCCGACCCGCTGGTGAAAAACTGTTTTTT	CASRPRPAGEKLFF
many	NA	TRBV12-5	TRBJ2-7	TGTGCTAGTGGTCCTCCCCGGGGCTCCTACGAGCAGTACTTC	CASGPPRGSYEQYF
many	NA	TRBV12-3/TRBV12-4	TRBJ1-2	TGTGCCAGCAGTTTAGCGGGGCCGAACTATGGCTACACCTTC	CASSLAGPNYGYTF
few	TRBD2	TRBV7-3	TRBJ2-7	TGTGCCAGCAGCAGCCCGGGACTAGCGTTTTACGAGCAGTACTTC	CASSSPGLAFYEQYF
many	NA	TRBV6-1	TRBJ1-5	TGTGCCAGCAGCTCCGGGCAGGCCTACAATCAGCCCCAGCATTTT	CASSSGQAYNQPQHF
many	TRBD1	TRBV12-3/TRBV12-4	TRBJ1-1	TGTGCCAGCAGATCGGGACAGGGGCCCCTGAACACTGAAGCTTTCTTT	CASRSGQGPLNTEAFF
many	NA	TRBV2	TRBJ2-1	TGTGCCAGCACTCCCAGGAATGAGCAGTTCTTC	CASTPRNEQFF
many	TRBD1	TRBV10-3	TRBJ2-5	TGTGCCATCAGTGAGAATTTTAGGACAGGGGAGGACGAAGAGACCCAGTACTTC	CAISENFRTGEDEETQYF
many	TRBD2	TRBV6-1	TRBJ2-2	TGTGCCAGCAGCCTCCCCGGACTAGTGGCGTCCGGGGAGCTGTTTTTT	CASSLPGLVASGELFF
NA	NA	TRBV30	TRBJ2-1	TGTGCCTGGAGTGTTGTGGGACATTACTACAATGAGCAGTTCTTC	CAWSVVGHYYNEQFF
NA	TRBD1	TRBV6-1	TRBJ2-1	TGTGCCAGCAGTCTATCGGACAGGGTGGGTTTCTTC	CASSLSDRVGFF
many	TRBD2	TRBV11-2	TRBJ2-7	TGTGCCAGCAGCTTCAGCGGGAGGCGTTCCTACGAGCAGTACTTC	CASSFSGRRSYEQYF
many	NA	TRBV3-1	TRBJ2-5	TGTGCCATCACCGGCCCGGGACTCCAAGAGACCCAGTACTTC	CAITGPGLQETQYF
few	NA	TRBV6-1	TRBJ2-5	TGTGCCAGCAGGGAAGACCCCTGGGAGACCCAGTACTTC	CASREDPWETQYF
few	NA	TRBV18	TRBJ2-5	TGTGCCAGCTCACCCTTGAAAGAGCAGTCCGAGACCCAGTACTTC	CASSPLKEQSETQYF
NA	NA	TRBV6-9	TRBJ2-7	TGTGCCAGCAGTTCCACGGGCCCCAACTACGAGCAGTACTTC	CASSSTGPNYEQYF
NA	NA	TRBV3-1	TRBJ1-6	TGTGCCAGCAGCCCAGGCAGGGTATATAATTCACCCCTCCACTTT	CASSPGRVYNSPLHF
many	NA	TRBV27	TRBJ2-1	TGTGCCAGCAGTTCCCCCGGGGGTAGCGGCTCCTACAATGAGCAGTTCTTC	CASSSPGGSGSYNEQFF
few	TRBD1	TRBV5-5	TRBJ2-6	TGTGCCAGCAGCCAACGGGACAGGGTACCGAGAGTCTCTGGGGCCAACGTCCTGACTTTC	CASSQRDRVPRVSGANVLTF
many	NA	TRBV20-1	TRBJ2-2	TGCAGTGCTAGAGATAGCCAGGGCCGGATGAACACCGGGGAGCTGTTTTTT	CSARDSQGRMNTGELFF
many	TRBD2	TRBV2	TRBJ2-1	TGTGCCAGCACCGTTAGCGGGAGCAATGAGCAGTTCTTC	CASTVSGSNEQFF
few	NA	TRBV3-1	TRBJ1-2	TGTGCCAGCAGCCCCACCCCGGGGTACACGGCCGACTATGGCTACACCTTC	CASSPTPGYTADYGYTF
many	NA	TRBV12-3/TRBV12-4	TRBJ2-5	TGTGCCAGCAGCCAAGCGGAGGGGACCCAGTACTTC	CASSQAEGTQYF
NA	TRBD1	TRBV29-1	TRBJ2-4	TGCAGCGTTTCGACAGGGTACAACATTCAGTACTTC	CSVSTGYNIQYF
many	TRBD2	TRBV6-1	TRBJ2-1	TGTGCCAGCTCTACGGCTAGCGGATACAATGAGCAGTTCTTC	CASSTASGYNEQFF
few	NA	TRBV7-2	TRBJ2-7	TGTGCCAGCAGCCCGACATATAGCTCCTACGAGCAGTACTTC	CASSPTYSSYEQYF
many	NA	TRBV28	TRBJ1-1	TGTGCCAGCAGTTACCCAGGGACCAACACTGAAGCTTTCTTT	CASSYPGTNTEAFF
many	NA	TRBV24-1	TRBJ1-1	TGTGCCACCAGTGATTATAATGGAGCTTTCTTT	CATSDYNGAFF
few	NA	TRBV2	TRBJ2-3	TGTGCCAGCAGGGCCAGGCTCACAGATACGCAGTATTTT	CASRARLTDTQYF
NA	NA	TRBV20-1	TRBJ2-1	TGCAGTGCTGCGACCGAGAATGAGCAGTTCTTC	CSAATENEQFF